The entry below gives a single T cell receptor (beta chain) sequence along with its context. Its antigen is unknown. No base qualities exist here, and no much larger clone lies one base off it. This sample was taken from a study of T cell responses to AZD1222 COVID-19 vaccine (dated by TCRdb to 2020 to 2023). About the full investigation: A total of over 230 trial participants underwent TCR sequencing, of whom 207 received two doses of AZD1222 and some 25 received two doses of the MenACWY control vaccine. Trial participants were enrolled by age into 18-55, 56-69 and 70-plus year subgroups, with around 150, 28 and 57 TCR-sequenced participants respectively.

The label giving this sample's time point can be read as: about 28 days (+/-7) after the second vaccine dose. AZD1222 recipients whose second dose came at about 4 weeks and those whose second dose came at about 12 weeks were combined into one group, since spike-specific TCR depth and breadth did not differ between the two schedules. Samples from vaccinated people were obtained from the UK trials COV001 and COV002, which included a single-blind randomized controlled phase 2/3 trial of AZD1222 (ChAdOx1 nCoV-19) in healthy adults. For TCRbeta chain sequencing, PBMC samples were collected from trial participants at day 0 and at day 28 after the second dose. What the study reported, not specific to this receptor: After two AZD1222 doses, both the breadth and the depth of spike-specific TCRs were significantly higher than at day 0 and than in MenACWY recipients. Participants were mostly white British, with more females than males. The authors suggested clonal diversity may have been underestimated. In the small 56-69-year group, the increase in depth fell short of significance, most likely because of low power. Conclusions about previously exposed vaccinees are limited, since just six AZD1222 recipients were seropositive for SARS-CoV-2 at baseline. Because no samples from the day 14 peak response were available, repertoires could be characterized only after the peak T cell response. Epitopes outside the regions mutated in the B.1.351 and B.1.1.7 variants were reportedly recognized by nearly half of the unique spike-specific TCRs. CD4 TCRs associated with the vaccine covered the entire spike protein, and the dominant responses were in regions 160-218 and 743-854.

The CDR3 spans 15 residues, from the cysteine through the phenylalanine. The CDR3 DNA has 45 bases and is translated from base 1. CDR1 and CDR2 are read off the germline V gene as MNHEY and SVGAGI. For this chain, trimming is 10 bases at the V end and 0 bases at the J end, and the number of junction bases without a gene match is 6. The CDR3 regions of human TCRbeta chains were subjected to immunosequencing. The authors processed their data as follows. Repertoire TCRs were checked for matches against a reference library of SARS-CoV-2-specific TCRs that had been generated using the MIRA antigen-specificity platform. Breadth was defined as the fraction of unique TCRs that were SARS-CoV-2-associated, and depth was defined as the fraction of total T cells that were SARS-CoV-2-associated. Using the MIRA data, every spike-specific TCR was mapped to the spike region that the TCR reacted to and assigned to either a CD4 or a CD8 class. Log10-transformed breadth and depth values were compared by one-way ANOVA with Sidak's multiple comparisons tests. TCRdb took this table from immuneACCESS and kept in-frame rearrangements with V and J called. Such tables lack part of the clones; where checked against another copy, unresolved V genes explain under half of the gap, and the rest is unexplained. That table is the source of V, J and clone size, and D and trimming were worked out from the DNA. The sample records 100,000 to 120,000 clones, 94% of which are singletons. The ten largest clones capture 2.5% to 3% of the sample.

The receptor was isolated from an adult who received the AZD1222 COVID-19 vaccine. The sequence links TRBV6-5 to TRBJ2-2; 9 of the junction bases match TRBD1. This specimen consisted of peripheral blood, obtained 28 days after the second AZD1222 dose. The CDR3 sequence is CAIRRQGANTGELFF. The DNA reads as follows: TGTGCCATAAGGAGACAGGGGGCGAACACCGGGGAGCTGTTTTTT.